A selection of T cell receptor beta chains follows, all from one sample in a study of T cells in localized non-small cell lung cancer. The method was immunoSEQ multiplex PCR; TCRdb's version includes in-frame clones alone and lacks a portion of them. The repertoire holds under 35,000 clones, with around 92% as singletons. Sequenced here: peripheral blood mononuclear cells, sampled before any cancer treatment. Every receptor here comes from a woman aged 40-75 years with stage III lung adenocarcinoma. Each CDR3 is given with its conserved first and last residue. Each record gives: D gene, J gene, V gene, clone size, CDR3 protein, CDR3 DNA. A D gene is named only where the DNA matches it firmly. For some rows the clone size is stated as once, few or many, or as a class when expanded; others skip it.

>-|TRBJ1-1|TRBV10-2|-
CASSEGESNTEAFF
TGCGCCAGCAGTGAAGGGGAATCGAACACTGAAGCTTTCTTT
>TRBD1|TRBJ2-4|TRBV30|-
CAWSSGTGAIQYF
TGTGCCTGGAGTTCCGGGACAGGGGCCATTCAGTACTTC
>TRBD2|TRBJ2-2|TRBV28|-
CASSFDLSGRLSGELFF
TGTGCCAGCAGTTTTGATCTTAGCGGGAGGTTGAGCGGGGAGCTGTTTTTT
>-|TRBJ1-2|TRBV10-3|-
CAISESPSGFGYTF
TGTGCCATCAGTGAGTCCCCCTCAGGGTTTGGCTACACCTTC
>TRBD2|TRBJ2-3|TRBV4-1|-
CASSQGTSGAPDTQYF
TGCGCCAGCAGCCAAGGGACTAGCGGGGCCCCGGATACGCAGTATTTT
>-|TRBJ1-2|TRBV29-1|-
CSTRRAEGYTF
TGCAGCACGCGGAGGGCAGAAGGCTACACCTTC
>-|TRBJ2-7|TRBV30|-
CAWSVRGWNYEQYF
TGTGCCTGGAGTGTAAGGGGGTGGAACTACGAGCAGTACTTC
>-|TRBJ2-1|TRBV4-2|-
CASSQEGSAYNEQFF
TGTGCCAGCAGCCAAGAAGGGAGTGCCTACAATGAGCAGTTCTTC
>-|TRBJ2-7|TRBV2|-
CASRNQGLRTYEQYF
TGTGCCAGCAGGAATCAGGGTCTTAGGACCTACGAGCAGTACTTC
>TRBD1|TRBJ1-2|TRBV7-9|-
CASSFSGTVLYGYTF
TGTGCCAGCAGCTTTTCCGGGACAGTGCTCTATGGCTACACCTTC
>-|TRBJ2-4|TRBV6-5|-
CASGSVAKNIQYF
TGTGCCAGCGGCTCTGTTGCCAAAAACATTCAGTACTTC
>-|TRBJ1-5|TRBV6-1|once
CASGLAGGNQPQHF
TGTGCCAGCGGCCTCGCGGGCGGCAATCAGCCCCAGCATTTT
>-|TRBJ2-1|TRBV18|-
CASSPDRSSYNEQFF
TGTGCCAGCTCACCCGACAGGAGCTCCTACAATGAGCAGTTCTTC
>-|TRBJ1-5|TRBV30|-
CAWSVHWGVGGQPQHF
TGTGCCTGGAGCGTTCACTGGGGGGTGGGTGGTCAGCCCCAGCATTTT
>-|TRBJ1-4|TRBV18|-
CASSQRQGDEKLFF
TGTGCCAGCTCACAGAGGCAGGGAGATGAAAAACTGTTTTTT
>TRBD2|TRBJ2-3|TRBV30|-
CAWKRTSGVLGTQYF
TGTGCCTGGAAGAGGACTAGCGGGGTCTTAGGTACGCAGTATTTT
>TRBD1|TRBJ2-1|TRBV10-3|-
CAIRGTGTSSYNEQFF
TGTGCCATCAGGGGGACAGGGACCAGCTCCTACAATGAGCAGTTCTTC
>TRBD1|TRBJ1-3|TRBV2|-
CASILDRAGNTIYF
TGTGCCAGCATCTTGGACAGGGCCGGAAACACCATATATTTT
>-|TRBJ1-2|TRBV28|-
CASSSLSEGLHGYGYTF
TGTGCCAGCAGTTCACTTTCGGAGGGTTTACATGGCTATGGCTACACCTTC
>-|TRBJ1-1|TRBV27|-
CASSLYGGLNTEAFF
TGTGCCAGCAGTTTATATGGGGGCTTGAACACTGAAGCTTTCTTT
>TRBD1|TRBJ2-7|TRBV7-8|-
CASSLGQGRRDEQYF
TGTGCCAGCAGCTTAGGACAGGGTCGAAGGGACGAGCAGTACTTC
>-|TRBJ1-2|TRBV20-1|-
CSGSRGGGYTF
TGCAGTGGGTCCCGCGGAGGGGGCTACACCTTC
>-|TRBJ2-2|TRBV5-6|-
CASSLPGLANTGELFF
TGTGCCAGCAGCCTACCCGGGCTAGCTAACACCGGGGAGCTGTTTTTT
>-|TRBJ1-6|TRBV29-1|-
CSVAGDYNSPLHF
TGCAGCGTTGCCGGTGACTATAATTCACCCCTCCACTTT
>-|TRBJ2-3|TRBV11-2|-
CASSHSSSWTDTQYF
TGTGCCAGCAGCCACTCCTCTAGCTGGACAGATACGCAGTATTTT
>-|TRBJ1-3|TRBV5-1|-
CASSPGVSETIYF
TGCGCCAGCAGCCCGGGGGTTTCTGAAACCATATATTTT
>-|TRBJ1-2|TRBV19|-
CASSRDYNYGYTF
TGTGCCAGTAGCAGGGACTATAACTATGGCTACACCTTC
>-|TRBJ2-7|TRBV28|-
CASSLSFYEQYF
TGTGCCAGCAGTTTATCGTTCTACGAGCAGTACTTC
>-|TRBJ2-7|TRBV10-3|-
CALRGDNSYEQYF
TGTGCCCTACGGGGGGACAACTCCTACGAGCAGTACTTC
>TRBD1|TRBJ1-2|TRBV6-6|once
CASSRQGDDGYTF
TGTGCCAGCAGCCGACAGGGGGATGATGGCTACACCTTC
>-|TRBJ2-6|TRBV19|-
CASSWASGANVLTF
TGTGCCAGTAGTTGGGCCTCTGGGGCCAACGTCCTGACTTTC
>TRBD1|TRBJ2-3|TRBV9|-
CASSRGPTDTQYF
TGTGCCAGCAGCAGGGGGCCCACAGATACGCAGTATTTT
>TRBD2|TRBJ2-7|TRBV10-2|-
CASRRTSDYEQYF
TGCGCCAGCAGGAGGACTAGCGACTACGAGCAGTACTTC
>TRBD1|TRBJ1-5|TRBV7-9|-
CASSLTGSNQPQHF
TGTGCCAGCAGCTTGACAGGGAGCAATCAGCCCCAGCATTTT
>-|TRBJ1-2|TRBV7-2|-
CASSLAPGRVGYTF
TGTGCCAGCAGCTTAGCTCCGGGCAGGGTTGGCTACACCTTC
>-|TRBJ2-2|TRBV7-9|-
CASSLAGGNGELFF
TGTGCCAGCAGCTTAGCCGGCGGAAACGGGGAGCTGTTTTTT
>-|TRBJ1-2|TRBV19|-
CASNQQGLNYGYTF
TGTGCCAGTAACCAACAGGGCTTAAACTATGGCTACACCTTC
>-|TRBJ1-5|TRBV6-5|-
CASSKGEDQPQHF
TGTGCCAGCAGTAAGGGGGAAGATCAGCCCCAGCATTTT
>TRBD2|TRBJ2-3|TRBV5-5|-
CASSSARTSGVTDTQYF
TGTGCCAGCAGCTCGGCCCGGACTAGCGGGGTCACAGATACGCAGTATTTT
>TRBD1|TRBJ2-7|TRBV7-9|-
CASTPGTGGYEQYF
TGTGCCAGCACCCCCGGGACAGGGGGGTACGAGCAGTACTTC
>-|TRBJ2-3|TRBV7-2|-
CASSPRGREQVTDTQYF
TGTGCCAGCAGCCCCCGGGGGCGGGAACAGGTCACAGATACGCAGTATTTT
>-|TRBJ2-7|TRBV30|-
CAWSKGHYEQYF
TGTGCCTGGAGTAAGGGGCACTACGAGCAGTACTTC
>-|TRBJ2-5|TRBV11-2|once
CASSLDPEKLQETQYF
TGTGCCAGCAGCTTAGATCCGGAGAAGTTGCAAGAGACCCAGTACTTC
>TRBD1|TRBJ2-7|TRBV9|-
CASQGDSYEQYF
TGTGCCAGCCAGGGGGACTCCTACGAGCAGTACTTC
>-|TRBJ2-3|TRBV6-5|-
CASSYSGTDTQYF
TGTGCCAGCAGTTACTCAGGCACAGATACGCAGTATTTT
>TRBD2|TRBJ2-3|TRBV7-2|-
CASSSGSWTDTQYF
TGTGCCAGCAGCAGCGGGAGTTGGACAGATACGCAGTATTTT
>-|TRBJ2-6|TRBV6-1|-
CASSESWGTGANVLTF
TGTGCCAGCAGTGAAAGCTGGGGAACTGGGGCCAACGTCCTGACTTTC
>TRBD2|TRBJ2-1|TRBV11-2|-
CASSQGLAGGYNEQFF
TGTGCCAGCAGCCAAGGACTAGCGGGAGGGTACAATGAGCAGTTCTTC
>TRBD1|TRBJ2-5|TRBV5-1|-
CASSFWTGGAETQYF
TGCGCCAGCAGCTTTTGGACAGGGGGCGCAGAGACCCAGTACTTC
>-|TRBJ2-1|TRBV19|-
CASSRTMSGEQFF
TGTGCCAGTAGTCGGACCATGAGCGGTGAGCAGTTCTTC
>-|TRBJ2-7|TRBV7-9|-
CASSLEYEQYF
TGTGCCAGCAGCCTCGAGTACGAGCAGTACTTC
>-|TRBJ2-5|TRBV5-8|-
CASRRGLMAETQYF
TGTGCCAGCAGAAGGGGACTGATGGCAGAGACCCAGTACTTC
>-|TRBJ1-4|TRBV9|-
CASSGNNEKLFF
TGTGCCAGCAGCGGAAATAATGAAAAACTGTTTTTT
>-|TRBJ2-1|TRBV18|-
CASSRPGYNEQFF
TGTGCCAGCTCACGTCCGGGCTACAATGAGCAGTTCTTC
>TRBD2|TRBJ2-3|TRBV11-3|-
CASSLGASGGATDTQYF
TGTGCCAGCAGCTTAGGGGCTAGCGGAGGAGCCACAGATACGCAGTATTTT
>-|TRBJ1-6|TRBV4-1|once
CASSLLGPNNSPLHF
TGCGCCAGCAGCCTCCTGGGACCGAATAATTCACCCCTCCACTTT
>TRBD2|TRBJ2-3|TRBV30|-
CALSAAGAQQDTQYF
TGTGCCTTATCCGCTGCGGGAGCTCAGCAAGATACGCAGTATTTT